Listed here are 30 T cell receptor beta chains from one sample, sequenced in a study of shared clonotypes between healthy human individuals (TCRdb year 2020). Library method: the immunoSEQ multiplex PCR assay. TCRdb obtained this table from immuneACCESS and retained in-frame rearrangements with V and J assigned. These tables miss some clones; where compared with another copy, unresolved V genes account for less than half of the shortfall, and the remainder is unexplained. Recorded for this sample are 2 million to 3 million clones; more than 85% of them occurred a single time. The top ten clones comprise about 0.39% of the sample. Source material: naive CD4+ T cells from PBMCs. Sample cell subset or site, as interpreted from the label and publication: CD45RA+ positively selected. The receptors were gathered from a man aged 18 to 30 in good health. Some clones in this sample may be carry-over from other donors' samples.

The chain employs TRBV5-1 and TRBJ1-1; weak D call: TRBD1 (6 bases). This CDR3 spans 15 amino acids. Germline CDR1 and CDR2: SGHRS and YFSETQ. V lost 0 bases and J lost 1, with 10 bases in between. CDR3 region: CASSLAQGKNTEAFF. Here the CDR3 DNA reads TGCGCCAGCAGCTTGGCCCAGGGGAAGAACACTGAAGCTTTCTTT. The full variable domain, completed using reference TRBV5-1 and TRBJ1-1, is KAGVTQTPRYLIKTRGQQVTLSCSPISGHRSVSWYQQTPGQGLQFLFEYFSETQRNKGNFPGRFSGRQFSNSRSEMNVSTLELGDSALYLCASSLAQGKNTEAFFGQGTRLTVV.

The chain links TRBV20-1 to TRBJ2-1; unclear D gene. The length of the CDR3 is 11 residues. Germline V gene sequence: CDR1 DFQATT, CDR2 SNEGSKA (reference sequence). Deletions cut 1 base from V and 6 bases from J, with 4 bases between. This chain's CDR3 is CSARVTNEQFF. The CDR3 region has the DNA TGCAGTGCTAGAGTTACCAATGAGCAGTTCTTC.

As regards this clone: Other DNA sequences in this sample translate to the same CDR3. The rearrangement joins TRBV7-3 to TRBJ2-5; no definite D call. CDR1 and CDR2 (germline): SGHTA, FQGTGA. V lost 4 bases to trimming and J lost 4 bases, with 4 bases between them. CDR3 length: 11 amino acids. CDR3 nucleotide sequence: TGTGCCAGCAGCTCGGGAGAGACCCAGTACTTC. Its translation is CASSSGETQYF. Looking up the rest from reference TRBV7-3 and TRBJ2-5 gives the full variable domain: GAGVSQTPSNKVTEKGKYVELRCDPISGHTALYWYRQSLGQGPEFLIYFQGTGAADDSGLPNDRFFAVRPEGSVSTLKIQRTERGDSAVYLCASSSGETQYFGPGTRLLVL.

A single count supports this clone. This rearrangement joins TRBV11-2 to TRBJ2-1, with D tentatively TRBD1 or TRBD2 (7 bases each). V lost 2 bases and J lost 7, with 18 bases in between. Germline loops: CDR1 SGHAT, CDR2 FQNNGV. This CDR3 contains 16 residues. CDR3 loop: CASSLRDRQGGNEQFF. The DNA of the CDR3 is TGTGCCAGCAGCTTAAGGGACAGACAGGGAGGGAATGAGCAGTTCTTC.

The chain joins TRBV20-1 to TRBJ1-6; unclear D gene. CDR1 and CDR2 (germline): DFQATT, SNEGSKA (reference sequence). The CDR3 is 11 amino acids. The ends were cut back, 3 bases at V and 5 bases at J, with 2 bases in the middle. The CDR3 nucleotides read TGCAGTGCTAGGCATAATTCACCCCTCCACTTT. It translates to CSARHNSPLHF.

The chain couples TRBV9 to TRBJ1-3, with TRBD1 as a possible D gene (5 bases). The germline gives CDR1 SGDLS, CDR2 YYNGEE. This CDR3 region has 16 residues. V was shortened by 0 bases and J by 1 base, with 11 bases between the two germline ends. CDR3 loop: CASSVDPGGSGNTIYF. CDR3 coding DNA: TGTGCCAGCAGCGTAGACCCTGGGGGTTCTGGAAACACCATATATTTT.

The chain is built from TRBV6-4 and TRBJ2-3; 10 positions match TRBD1. The CDR3 has 15 amino acids. Losses at the gene ends were 2 bases for V and 4 bases for J; bases not matched to a gene: 3. Germline CDR1 and CDR2: MRHNA and SNTAGT. In DNA, the CDR3 is TGTGCCAGCAGTGACCCGGGACAGGGGTCAGATACGCAGTATTTT. Protein: CASSDPGQGSDTQYF.

V and J are TRBV29-1 and TRBJ1-4; D is uncertain. CDR1 SQVTM and CDR2 ANQGSEA come from the germline V gene. Trimming removed 2 bases at V and 7 bases at J, with 5 bases between. This CDR3 spans 11 amino acids. The CDR3 here is CSVEYVEKLFF. CDR3 nucleotides: TGCAGCGTTGAATATGTTGAAAAACTGTTTTTT.

The chain has TRBV5-1 and TRBJ2-1; D is ambiguous. The V gene's germline CDR1 is SGHRS and CDR2 YFSETQ. V lost 4 bases, J lost 4 bases, and 9 bases lay in between. The CDR3 sequence is 13 residues long. CDR3 DNA sequence: TGCGCCAGCAGCCCCGAGATTTACAATGAGCAGTTCTTC. Translated: CASSPEIYNEQFF.

The rearrangement uses TRBV15 and TRBJ1-4; no definite D call. The germline V and J ends were trimmed by 5 bases and 5 bases, with 9 bases remaining between them. There are 13 residues in the CDR3. Germline CDR1 LNHNV, CDR2 YYDKDF (reference sequence). CDR3 in DNA: TGTGCCACCAGCCCACTCTTCAATGAAAAACTGTTTTTT. Residues: CATSPLFNEKLFF. Based on the CDR3 plus reference TRBV15 and TRBJ1-4, the full variable domain is DAMVIQNPRYQVTQFGKPVTLSCSQTLNHNVMYWYQQKSSQAPKLLFHYYDKDFNNEADTPDNFQSRRPNTSFCFLDIRSPGLGDTAMYLCATSPLFNEKLFFGSGTQLSVL.

This clone came up once. The chain combines TRBV27 with TRBJ1-2; no definite D call. Germline V lookup: CDR1 MNHEY, CDR2 SMNVEV (reference sequence). The CDR3 covers 13 residues. V was pared by 2 bases and J by 5 bases, with 9 bases between. The CDR3 sequence is CASSLLGSYGYTF. The CDR3 DNA sequence: TGTGCCAGCAGTTTACTCGGCAGTTATGGCTACACCTTC.

The rearrangement links TRBV5-6 to TRBJ2-1; the match to TRBD2 covers 7 bases. The germline CDR1 and CDR2 sequences are SGHDT and YYEEEE. This CDR3 spans 16 amino acids. V gave up 3 bases and J gave up 4 bases; unmatched junction bases: 10. CDR3 sequence reads: CASSSPGEGGYNEQFF. The CDR3 DNA sequence: TGTGCCAGCAGCTCCCCGGGGGAGGGCGGGTACAATGAGCAGTTCTTC. The whole variable domain, remainder taken from reference TRBV5-6 and TRBJ2-1, is DAGVTQSPTHLIKTRGQQVTLRCSPKSGHDTVSWYQQALGQGPQFIFQYYEEEERQRGNFPDRFSGHQFPNYSSELNVNALLLGDSALYLCASSSPGEGGYNEQFFGPGTRLTVL.

The V gene is TRBV9, the J gene TRBJ2-1, with D maybe TRBD2 (5 bases). The ends were cut back, 0 bases at V and 4 bases at J, with 14 bases in the middle. The CDR3 is made up of 16 amino acids. CDR1 is SGDLS, CDR2 YYNGEE, per germline. CDR3 sequence: CASSVEDDYTYNEQFF. CDR3 DNA sequence: TGTGCCAGCAGCGTAGAAGATGACTACACATACAATGAGCAGTTCTTC.

This clone was found a few times. CDR3 region: CASSEGRGGTEAFF. The CDR3 DNA reads as TGTGCCAGCAGTGAAGGACGCGGCGGCACTGAAGCTTTCTTT. This sequence joins TRBV6-1 and TRBJ1-1; no reliable D call. Germline-derived CDR1 and CDR2 are MNHNS and SASEGT. CDR3 length: 14 amino acids. V gave up 1 base and J gave up 4 bases, with 10 bases separating them.

V and J are TRBV7-3 and TRBJ1-2; no reliable D call. The germline V gene encodes CDR1 SGHTA and CDR2 FQGTGA. Trimming cost V 5 bases and J 2 bases, with 12 bases left between them. This CDR3 is built from 14 residues. The CDR3 region has the DNA TGTGCCAGCAGCCCCGGAGGAGAAAACTATGGCTACACCTTC. Translation: CASSPGGENYGYTF. The complete variable domain, with remaining parts taken from reference TRBV7-3 and TRBJ1-2, reads GAGVSQTPSNKVTEKGKYVELRCDPISGHTALYWYRQSLGQGPEFLIYFQGTGAADDSGLPNDRFFAVRPEGSVSTLKIQRTERGDSAVYLCASSPGGENYGYTFGSGTRLTVV.

The chain recombines TRBV14 with TRBJ2-2, with 11 nucleotides matching TRBD2. The germline gives CDR1 SGHDN, CDR2 FVKESK. The ends lost 3 bases at V and 4 bases at J; junction bases unmatched: 10. This CDR3 region has 18 residues. For the CDR3, the DNA is TGTGCCAGCAGCCAGGGGATACTAGCGGGAGCCGGCACCGGGGAGCTGTTTTTT. Encoded protein: CASSQGILAGAGTGELFF.

The CDR3 region has the DNA TGTGCCGTCGGGCAGCCCAACACCTTC. As protein: CAVGQPNTF. The rearrangement joins TRBV6-6 to TRBJ1-2; no clear D gene. The V gene lost 11 bases and the J gene lost 12 bases, with 13 bases spanning the gap. The germline gives CDR1 MNHNY, CDR2 SVGAGI (reference sequence). The CDR3 is 9 amino acids.

The V gene is TRBV5-6, the J gene TRBJ2-1, with D perhaps TRBD2 (5 bases). CDR1 is SGHDT, CDR2 YYEEEE, per germline. The CDR3 covers 16 residues. Between the trimmed V and J ends, which lost 4 bases and 4 bases, there was a span of 18 bases. DNA of the CDR3: TGTGCCAGCAGCCTCGATCGAGGGTCTCTGTACAATGAGCAGTTCTTC. This translates into CASSLDRGSLYNEQFF. The entire variable domain, with the rest obtained from reference TRBV5-6 and TRBJ2-1, is as follows: DAGVTQSPTHLIKTRGQQVTLRCSPKSGHDTVSWYQQALGQGPQFIFQYYEEEERQRGNFPDRFSGHQFPNYSSELNVNALLLGDSALYLCASSLDRGSLYNEQFFGPGTRLTVL.

The chain recombines TRBV5-1 with TRBJ2-7; 7 positions match TRBD1. The V segment lost 2 bases and the J segment 5 bases; nucleotides outside the gene matches: 7. This CDR3 contains 14 residues. Germline V gene data show CDR1 as SGHRS and CDR2 as YFSETQ. CDR3 sequence (DNA): TGCGCCAGCAGCTTCCGGGACAGACAAGACGAGCAGTACTTC. Its translation: CASSFRDRQDEQYF. Full variable domain (outside the CDR3, taken from reference TRBV5-1 and TRBJ2-7): KAGVTQTPRYLIKTRGQQVTLSCSPISGHRSVSWYQQTPGQGLQFLFEYFSETQRNKGNFPGRFSGRQFSNSRSEMNVSTLELGDSALYLCASSFRDRQDEQYFGPGTRLTVT.

The chain links TRBV4-2 to TRBJ1-2, with D hard to call. With 0 bases removed from V and 8 bases from J, the gap between germline ends came to 19 bases. Germline V CDR1 and CDR2: LGHNA, YNFKEQ. The length of the CDR3 is 16 residues. The CDR3 here is CASSQDLGPTGGGYTF. The CDR3 nucleotides are TGTGCCAGCAGCCAAGATCTAGGCCCAACCGGAGGCGGCTACACCTTC.

The CDR3 nucleotides are TGTGCCTGGAGTAGTTGGCGAGGACCGGGGGTCTATAATTCACCCCTCCACTTT. As protein: CAWSSWRGPGVYNSPLHF. The chain joins TRBV30 to TRBJ1-6; tentative D call: TRBD1 (5 bases). CDR3 length: 18 residues. V lost 2 bases, J lost 3 bases, and 20 bases lay in between. Germline CDR1 reads GTSNPN; CDR2 reads SVGIG (reference sequence).

V usage is TRBV28 and J usage is TRBJ1-1, with 9 positions matching TRBD1. Trimming cost V 5 bases and J 6 bases; bases outside gene matches: 4. In germline, CDR1 is MDHEN, CDR2 SYDVKM. The CDR3 runs 13 residues. The CDR3 protein is CASSPGQGAEAFF. CDR3 in DNA: TGTGCCAGCAGTCCGGGACAGGGAGCTGAAGCTTTCTTT.

The gene calls are TRBV10-3 and TRBJ2-5; D unclear. There are 13 residues in the CDR3. V was cut by 4 bases and J by 2 bases, with 8 bases left in between. Looked up from germline, CDR1 is ENHRY and CDR2 is SYGVKD. CDR3 in DNA: TGTGCCATCAGTGTCAACAGACAAGAGACCCAGTACTTC. It codes for CAISVNRQETQYF.

The chain joins TRBV7-2 to TRBJ1-2; D may be TRBD1 (5 bases). The CDR3 has 11 residues. Between the trimmed V and J ends, which lost 6 bases and 8 bases, there was a span of 10 bases. CDR1 is SGHTA, CDR2 FQGNSA, per germline. The CDR3 DNA reads TGTGCCAGCAGACAGGTGGGAGGCTACACCTTC. Translating gives CASRQVGGYTF. The variable domain in full, completed from reference TRBV7-2 and TRBJ1-2, reads GAGVSQSPSNKVTEKGKDVELRCDPISGHTALYWYRQSLGQGLEFLIYFQGNSAPDKSGLPSDRFSAERTGGSVSTLTIQRTQQEDSAVYLCASRQVGGYTFGSGTRLTVV.

V usage is TRBV28 and J usage is TRBJ1-3; maybe TRBD1 (5 bases). This CDR3 is 14 amino acids long. Per germline, CDR1 MDHEN and CDR2 SYDVKM. The V gene lost 1 base and the J gene lost 6 bases, with 10 bases spanning the gap. CDR3 sequence: CASSLFQGANTIYF. DNA for the CDR3: TGTGCCAGCAGTTTATTCCAGGGTGCAAACACCATATATTTT.

The CDR3: CASSQGAASGKGEQYF. The CDR3 DNA is TGCGCCAGCAGCCAAGGAGCGGCTAGCGGGAAAGGTGAGCAGTACTTC. V and J are TRBV4-1 and TRBJ2-7; 9 nucleotides align to TRBD2. CDR1 and CDR2 from the germline V gene are MGHRA and YSYEKL. The CDR3 has 16 residues. J was trimmed by 7 bases and V by 1 base; bases with no gene match: 11.

The chain links TRBV6-5 to TRBJ2-5, with TRBD2 as a possible D gene (5 bases). V was pared by 5 bases and J by 4 bases, with 14 bases between. CDR1 is MNHEY, CDR2 SVGAGI, per germline. The CDR3 has 14 residues. The CDR3 loop reads CASSRGWAGETQYF. The CDR3 DNA reads TGTGCCAGCAGTCGAGGGTGGGCAGGAGAGACCCAGTACTTC.

Only one count was recorded for this clone. This chain uses TRBV28 with TRBJ2-7; unclear D gene. Trimming took off 5 bases at V and 0 bases at J, with 14 bases between the two ends. Germline CDR1 and CDR2: MDHEN and SYDVKM. The CDR3 spans 15 residues. The CDR3 DNA follows: TGTGCCAGCAGTAAGCAGGATGCTTCCTCCTACGAGCAGTACTTC. It is translated as CASSKQDASSYEQYF.

The rearrangement links TRBV4-2 to TRBJ1-1; D is perhaps TRBD1 (6 bases). Germline CDR1 LGHNA, CDR2 YNFKEQ. The CDR3 is 15 residues long. Trimming cost V 3 bases and J 5 bases, with 16 bases left between them. The CDR3, as DNA: TGTGCCAGCAGCCAGATACAGGGAGGGGGGACTGAAGCTTTCTTT. It codes for CASSQIQGGGTEAFF.

About this clone: Other nucleotide sequences from this sample produce the same CDR3. The chain carries TRBV9 and TRBJ2-1; 8 nucleotides align to TRBD2. Looked up from germline, CDR1 is SGDLS and CDR2 is YYNGEE. The CDR3 contains 16 residues. The V gene end was trimmed by 3 bases and the J gene end by 0 bases; junction bases not matched to a gene: 5. CDR3 in DNA: TGTGCCAGCAGCGCCACGAGCGGGAGCTCCTACAATGAGCAGTTCTTC. Residues: CASSATSGSSYNEQFF.